Following are 17 T cell receptor beta chains from one sample sequenced in a study of blood T cell repertoires in COVID-19. Sequenced by immunoSEQ multiplex PCR; TCRdb stores in-frame clones only, minus some. The sample contains 120,000 to 150,000 clones, approximately 84% of which appear only once. Sample: peripheral blood. These receptors all stem from a human donor in a cohort sampled during active COVID-19.

The V call is TRBV27, the J call TRBJ2-5; 9 bases fit TRBD2. Per the germline V gene, CDR1 is MNHEY and CDR2 is SMNVEV (reference sequence). The CDR3 spans 16 residues. The ends lost 5 bases at V and 2 bases at J; junction bases unmatched: 9. DNA of the CDR3: TGTGCCAGCAGTCCCTCCCCTAGCGGGATTCAAGAGACCCAGTACTTC. It codes for CASSPSPSGIQETQYF.

This clone was counted a single time. V usage is TRBV5-8 and J usage is TRBJ1-1, with D uncertain. Trimming removed 5 bases from V and 3 bases from J, with 8 bases in between. The V gene's germline CDR1 is SGHTS and CDR2 YDEGEE. The CDR3 is 12 amino acids. DNA for the CDR3: TGTGCCAGCAGTCTTCGGTACACTGAAGCTTTCTTT. Its translation: CASSLRYTEAFF.

The V call is TRBV19, the J call TRBJ1-1; D is perhaps TRBD1 (6 bases). The CDR3 has 13 residues. Germline loops: CDR1 LNHDA, CDR2 SQIVND (reference sequence). With 4 bases removed from V and 8 bases from J, the gap between germline ends came to 14 bases. The CDR3 nucleotides read TGTGCCAGTAGTACTGCGGGGGCCTCGGAAGCTTTCTTT. It encodes CASSTAGASEAFF.

This rearrangement joins TRBV2 to TRBJ1-5, with 8 bases fitting TRBD1. There are 15 residues in the CDR3. Germline lookup yields CDR1 SNHLY and CDR2 FYNNEI. J gave up 2 bases and V 5 bases, and 5 bases lay outside the gene matches. The CDR3 bases are TGTGCCAGCAGTCTCTCGACAGGGGGCAATCAGCCCCAGCATTTT. Protein sequence: CASSLSTGGNQPQHF.

The chain has TRBV27 and TRBJ1-1, with 8 bases matching TRBD1. The J segment lost 4 bases and the V segment lost 5 bases, leaving 6 bases of the junction unmatched. The germline CDR1 and CDR2 sequences are MNHEY and SMNVEV (reference sequence). This CDR3 has 14 residues. In nucleotides, the CDR3 is TGTGCCAGCAGTCCCGGACAGGGTGTCACTGAAGCTTTCTTT. It codes for CASSPGQGVTEAFF.

The chain combines TRBV6-5 with TRBJ1-1; 7 bases fit TRBD1. This CDR3 comprises 13 residues. Losses at the gene ends were 2 bases for V and 7 bases for J; bases not matched to a gene: 4. Germline V lookup: CDR1 MNHEY, CDR2 SVGAGI. Here the CDR3 DNA reads TGTGCCAGCAGTTACGCGGGACAGATTGAAGCTTTCTTT. This encodes CASSYAGQIEAFF.

This CDR3 is CASSRRGANTEAFF. CDR3 sequence (DNA): TGTGCCAGCAGCCGCCGGGGGGCTAACACTGAAGCTTTCTTT. The chain combines TRBV6-5 with TRBJ1-1, with D perhaps matching TRBD1 (6 bases). The length of the CDR3 is 14 residues. Trimming took 6 bases from V and 2 from J, leaving 13 bases between them. From germline, CDR1 is MNHEY and CDR2 SVGAGI.

The rearrangement joins TRBV5-4 to TRBJ2-2; TRBD2 is a possible D gene (6 bases). The CDR3 has 13 residues. V was clipped by 4 bases and J by 10 bases, with 14 bases between them. Germline V gene data show CDR1 as SGHNT and CDR2 as YYREEE (reference sequence). CDR3 coding DNA: TGTGCCAGCAGCGAACGTGGGGGGAAGGAGCTGTTTTTT. Translating it yields CASSERGGKELFF.

Here the CDR3 reads CASSPRGGQMNTGELFF. In DNA form, the CDR3 reads TGTGCCAGCTCACCACGAGGGGGACAGATGAACACCGGGGAGCTGTTTTTT. The V gene is TRBV18, the J gene TRBJ2-2; 7 nucleotides align to TRBD1. The V gene end was trimmed by 1 base and the J gene end by 1 base; junction bases not matched to a gene: 6. The CDR3 is 17 amino acids. Germline CDR1 is KGHSH and CDR2 is LQKENI.

The chain has TRBV29-1 and TRBJ1-2; 10 bases match TRBD1. Germline V gene sequence: CDR1 SQVTM, CDR2 ANQGSEA. The CDR3 length is 12 residues. V shed 7 bases, J shed 4 bases, and the junction held 3 bases outside the gene matches. This CDR3 is CSAWTGGYGYTF. For the CDR3, the DNA is TGCAGCGCTTGGACAGGGGGCTATGGCTACACCTTC.

The chain employs TRBV9 and TRBJ1-1; D unresolved. CDR1 and CDR2 (germline): SGDLS, YYNGEE. V was cut by 6 bases and J by 0 bases, with 12 bases left in between. CDR3 length: 14 amino acids. DNA for the CDR3: TGTGCCAGCACCTTCCGGGAGCTGAACACTGAAGCTTTCTTT. This gives the protein CASTFRELNTEAFF.

The rearrangement uses TRBV28 and TRBJ1-3; D perhaps matches TRBD1 (6 bases). Deletions cut 4 bases from V and 4 bases from J, with 11 bases between. This CDR3 spans 14 amino acids. CDR1 and CDR2 (germline): MDHEN, SYDVKM. The CDR3 DNA reads as TGTGCCAGCAGTTCTACAGGGTCGGGAAACACCATATATTTT. Its translation: CASSSTGSGNTIYF.

The V gene is TRBV28, the J gene TRBJ1-2, with D possibly TRBD1 on 6 matching bases. CDR3 length: 13 residues. Germline V gene data show CDR1 as MDHEN and CDR2 as SYDVKM. Deletions cut 3 bases from V and 8 bases from J, with 13 bases between. The CDR3 DNA follows: TGTGCCAGCAGTTTTAGGGGGGGTGGAGGCTACACCTTC. It specifies CASSFRGGGGYTF.

V gene TRBV11-1 combines with J gene TRBJ1-1; D is undetermined. The CDR3 consists of 14 residues. V lost 6 bases to trimming and J lost 2 bases, with 13 bases between them. CDR1 and CDR2 (germline): SGHAT, FQDESV (reference sequence). CDR3 nucleotides: TGTGCCAGCAGTTTCCCCCCGTTAAACACTGAAGCTTTCTTT. Amino acid sequence: CASSFPPLNTEAFF.

The chain joins TRBV25-1 to TRBJ1-2; D call uncertain. V shed 3 bases and J shed 5 bases, with 13 bases lying between them. Germline lookup yields CDR1 MGHDK and CDR2 SYGVNS. The CDR3 runs to 14 residues. This CDR3 is CASSEEGGPYGYTF. The DNA of the CDR3 is TGTGCCAGCAGTGAGGAGGGTGGGCCTTATGGCTACACCTTC.

The chain carries TRBV7-3 and TRBJ1-6, with no clear D. Per the germline V gene, CDR1 is SGHTA and CDR2 is FQGTGA. CDR3 size: 15 residues. The V end was cut by 5 bases, the J end by 0 bases, with 8 bases between. This CDR3 is CASSMTTSYNSPLHF. The CDR3 bases are TGTGCCAGCAGCATGACTACCTCCTATAATTCACCCCTCCACTTT.

The genes are TRBV5-1 and TRBJ1-2; TRBD1 matches 9 bases. With 6 bases clipped from V and 8 bases from J, the junction kept 5 bases outside the gene matches. The V gene's germline CDR1 is SGHRS and CDR2 YFSETQ. The length of the CDR3 is 12 residues. The CDR3 reads CASNEGQGGYTF. CDR3 nucleotides: TGCGCCAGCAACGAGGGACAGGGCGGCTACACCTTC.